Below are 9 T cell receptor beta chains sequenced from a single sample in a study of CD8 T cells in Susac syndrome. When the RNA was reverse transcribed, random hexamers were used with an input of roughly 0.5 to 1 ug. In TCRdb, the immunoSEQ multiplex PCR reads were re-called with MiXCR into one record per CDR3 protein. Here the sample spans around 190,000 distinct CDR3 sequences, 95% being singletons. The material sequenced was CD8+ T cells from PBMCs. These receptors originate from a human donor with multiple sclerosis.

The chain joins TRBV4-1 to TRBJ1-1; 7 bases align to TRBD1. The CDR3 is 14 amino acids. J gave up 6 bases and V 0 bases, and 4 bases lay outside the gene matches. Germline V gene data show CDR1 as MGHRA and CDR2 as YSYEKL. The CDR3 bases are TGCGCCAGCAGCCAAGACAGGGGGAAACCTGAAGCTTTCTTT. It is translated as CASSQDRGKPEAFF.

CDR3 residues: CASRAGYTSYNEQFF. Written as DNA, the CDR3 is TGTGCCAGCCGAGCGGGATATACGTCCTACAATGAGCAGTTCTTC. This sequence joins TRBV28 and TRBJ2-1, with 7 nucleotides matching TRBD2. The CDR3 loop spans 15 amino acids. The V gene's germline CDR1 is MDHEN and CDR2 SYDVKM. V lost 8 bases and J lost 1; bases outside the gene matches: 8.

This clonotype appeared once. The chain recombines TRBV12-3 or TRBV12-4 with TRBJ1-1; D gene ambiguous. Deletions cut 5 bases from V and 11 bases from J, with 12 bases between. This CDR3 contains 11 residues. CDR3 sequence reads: CASSKGVGAFF. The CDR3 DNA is TGTGCCAGCAGTAAGGGTGTCGGGGCTTTCTTT.

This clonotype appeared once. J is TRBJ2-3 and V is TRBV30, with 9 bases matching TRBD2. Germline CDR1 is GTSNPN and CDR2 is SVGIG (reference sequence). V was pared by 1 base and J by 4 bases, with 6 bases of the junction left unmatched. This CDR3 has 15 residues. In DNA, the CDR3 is TGTGCCTGGAGTGGCGGTAGCGGGAGCCCAGATACGCAGTATTTT. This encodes CAWSGGSGSPDTQYF.

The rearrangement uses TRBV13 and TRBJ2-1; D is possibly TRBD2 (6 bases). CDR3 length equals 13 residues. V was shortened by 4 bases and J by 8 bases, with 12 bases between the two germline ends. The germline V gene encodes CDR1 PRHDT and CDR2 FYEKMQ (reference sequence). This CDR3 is CASSSGLRDEQFF. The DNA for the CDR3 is TGTGCCAGCAGCTCGGGACTTCGGGATGAGCAGTTCTTC.

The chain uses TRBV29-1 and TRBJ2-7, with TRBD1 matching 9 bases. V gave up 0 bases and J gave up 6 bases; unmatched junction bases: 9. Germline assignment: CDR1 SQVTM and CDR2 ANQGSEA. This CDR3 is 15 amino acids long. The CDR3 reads CSVEELGQGGGEQYF. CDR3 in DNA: TGCAGCGTTGAAGAATTGGGACAGGGTGGGGGCGAGCAGTACTTC.

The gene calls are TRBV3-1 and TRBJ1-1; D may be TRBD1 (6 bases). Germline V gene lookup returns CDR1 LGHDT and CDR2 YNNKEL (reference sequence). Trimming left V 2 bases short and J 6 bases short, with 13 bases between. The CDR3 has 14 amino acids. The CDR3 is CASSQRQVAPEAFF. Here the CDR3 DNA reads TGTGCCAGCAGCCAACGACAGGTGGCCCCTGAAGCTTTCTTT. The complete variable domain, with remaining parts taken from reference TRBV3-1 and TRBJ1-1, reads DTAVSQTPKYLVTQMGNDKSIKCEQNLGHDTMYWYKQDSKKFLKIMFSYNNKELIINETVPNRFSPKSPDKAHLNLHINSLELGDSAVYFCASSQRQVAPEAFFGQGTRLTVV.

This CDR3 is CASGRGMRDEQFF. The CDR3 DNA reads as TGTGCCAGCGGACGGGGTATGCGGGATGAGCAGTTCTTC. The genes are TRBV7-6 and TRBJ2-1; TRBD2 might be the D (5 bases). This CDR3 contains 13 residues. Germline V gene sequence: CDR1 SGHVS, CDR2 FNYEAQ. V was pared by 8 bases and J by 8 bases, with 16 bases between.

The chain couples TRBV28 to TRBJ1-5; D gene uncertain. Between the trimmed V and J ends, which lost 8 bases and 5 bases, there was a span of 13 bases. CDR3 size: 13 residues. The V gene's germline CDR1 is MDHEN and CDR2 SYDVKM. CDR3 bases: TGTGCCAGCGCAGGATATCAGTATCAGCCCCAGCATTTT. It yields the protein CASAGYQYQPQHF.